These 32 T cell receptor beta chains were sequenced from one sample in a study of control samples from healthy donors and cancer patients. Profiling relied on immunoSEQ multiplex PCR, and the TCRdb table lists in-frame clones only, not all of them. Of 200,000 or so clones listed, about nine tenths are singletons. What was sequenced was blood. These receptors were obtained from a young man in good health.

The chain couples TRBV24-1 to TRBJ2-3; tentative D call: TRBD1 (5 bases). The CDR3 has 16 residues. The germline V and J ends were trimmed by 5 bases and 1 base, with 15 bases remaining between them. Germline assignment: CDR1 KGHDR and CDR2 SFDVKD. CDR3 sequence reads: CATSGGPRVGTDTQYF. The CDR3 DNA sequence: TGTGCCACCAGTGGGGGCCCCCGGGTAGGCACAGATACGCAGTATTTT.

This clone showed up just a few times. The V and J genes are TRBV19 and TRBJ1-2; TRBD1 agrees at 10 bases. The V gene end was trimmed by 5 bases and the J gene end by 7 bases; junction bases not matched to a gene: 4. Germline-derived CDR1 and CDR2 are LNHDA and SQIVND (reference sequence). The CDR3 consists of 13 residues. The CDR3 is CASSRQGAIGYTF. CDR3 coding DNA: TGTGCCAGTAGTCGACAGGGGGCAATTGGCTACACCTTC.

This chain links TRBV2 with TRBJ2-4, with D perhaps matching TRBD1 (5 bases). The CDR3 loop spans 16 amino acids. From germline, CDR1 is SNHLY and CDR2 FYNNEI. The V gene lost 6 bases and the J gene lost 0 bases, with 15 bases spanning the gap. The CDR3 sequence is CASRADSLLAKNIQYF. The DNA of the CDR3 is TGTGCCAGCAGAGCCGACAGTTTATTAGCCAAAAACATTCAGTACTTC.

V usage is TRBV12-5 and J usage is TRBJ1-1; 9 positions agree with TRBD1. Trimming at V came to 4 bases and at J to 0 bases, leaving 3 bases not matched to a gene. Germline values: CDR1 LGHNT, CDR2 FRNRAP. The CDR3 spans 15 residues. As DNA, the CDR3 is TGTGCTAGTGGTTGGGGACAGGGAATGAACACTGAAGCTTTCTTT. This gives the protein CASGWGQGMNTEAFF.

This clone was counted a few times. The V call is TRBV11-2, the J call TRBJ1-5, with D unclear. Trimming shortened V by 1 base and J by 6 bases, and 16 bases separated the two germline ends. CDR1 SGHAT and CDR2 FQNNGV come from the germline V gene. This CDR3 has 16 residues. The CDR3 nucleotides are TGTGCCAGCAGCTTAGGAAGCGTGCAAGGTAGTCAGCCCCAGCATTTT. This encodes CASSLGSVQGSQPQHF.

The V and J genes are TRBV5-1 and TRBJ1-2; 8 bases are a match to TRBD1. This CDR3 has 14 residues. Per the germline V gene, CDR1 is SGHRS and CDR2 is YFSETQ. V lost 0 bases and J lost 5; bases outside the gene matches: 3. The CDR3 DNA reads as TGCGCCAGCAGCTTGGTTCAGGGGGCGTATGGCTACACCTTC. Residues: CASSLVQGAYGYTF.

V usage is TRBV9 and J usage is TRBJ2-1; maybe TRBD1 (6 bases). Germline V gene data show CDR1 as SGDLS and CDR2 as YYNGEE. The V end lost 1 base, the J end lost 5 bases, and 10 bases lay between the germline ends. The CDR3 extends over 14 amino acids. The CDR3 sequence: CASSVTQGHNEQFF. In nucleotides, the CDR3 is TGTGCCAGCAGCGTAACACAGGGTCACAATGAGCAGTTCTTC.

V gene TRBV7-6 combines with J gene TRBJ1-3, with D possibly being TRBD1 (6 bases). V was clipped by 4 bases and J by 0 bases, with 16 bases between them. The CDR3 sequence is 17 residues long. Germline CDR1 and CDR2: SGHVS and FNYEAQ. The CDR3 region has the DNA TGTGCCAGCAGCTACATCCGACAGGCCGTCTCTGGAAACACCATATATTTT. This gives the protein CASSYIRQAVSGNTIYF.

This chain uses TRBV2 with TRBJ2-3; D might be TRBD2 (6 bases). The CDR3 loop spans 14 amino acids. Trimming took off 4 bases at V and 2 bases at J, with 10 bases between the two ends. CDR1 SNHLY and CDR2 FYNNEI come from the germline V gene. CDR3 DNA: TGTGCCAGCAGTGGAAGGGACTCCACAGATACGCAGTATTTT. Translating gives CASSGRDSTDTQYF. Full variable domain (outside the CDR3, taken from reference TRBV2 and TRBJ2-3): EPEVTQTPSHQVTQMGQEVILRCVPISNHLYFYWYRQILGQKVEFLVSFYNNEISEKSEIFDDQFSVERPDGSNFTLKIRSTKLEDSAMYFCASSGRDSTDTQYFGPGTRLTVL.

This chain uses TRBV6-5 with TRBJ1-3, with 9 bases matching TRBD1. The J segment lost 4 bases and the V segment lost 6 bases, leaving 7 bases of the junction unmatched. The V gene's germline CDR1 is MNHEY and CDR2 SVGAGI. The CDR3 extends over 15 amino acids. For the CDR3, the DNA is TGTGCCAGCAGCCCCGGGACAGGGCGAGGAAACACCATATATTTT. It translates to CASSPGTGRGNTIYF.

The chain employs TRBV2 and TRBJ1-4; 9 bases line up with TRBD1. CDR1 is SNHLY, CDR2 FYNNEI, per germline. The J segment lost 7 bases and the V segment lost 8 bases, leaving 8 bases of the junction unmatched. The length of the CDR3 is 14 residues. The CDR3 region has the DNA TGTGCCAGCCGAGGGACAGGGTTATCTGAAAAACTGTTTTTT. It translates to CASRGTGLSEKLFF.

V is TRBV7-9 and J is TRBJ2-1; D ambiguous. This CDR3 contains 15 residues. Germline CDR1 is SEHNR and CDR2 is FQNEAQ (reference sequence). V shed 3 bases and J shed 8 bases, with 17 bases lying between them. DNA for the CDR3: TGTGCCAGCAGCTTGGCCCGACTCTCCAGCTATGAGCAGTTCTTC. Translation gives CASSLARLSSYEQFF. The full variable domain, rest sourced from reference TRBV7-9 and TRBJ2-1, is DTGVSQNPRHKITKRGQNVTFRCDPISEHNRLYWYRQTLGQGPEFLTYFQNEAQLEKSRLLSDRFSAERPKGSFSTLEIQRTEQGDSAMYLCASSLARLSSYEQFFGPGTRLTVL.

This clone has just one count. This rearrangement joins TRBV7-2 to TRBJ1-6, with D hard to call. With 2 bases removed from V and 7 bases from J, the gap between germline ends came to 15 bases. This CDR3 comprises 16 residues. The germline V gene encodes CDR1 SGHTA and CDR2 FQGNSA. For the CDR3, the DNA is TGTGCCAGCAGCTTAATGGCAGAGGTATTCAATTCACCCCTCCACTTT. Protein sequence: CASSLMAEVFNSPLHF.

This rearrangement joins TRBV27 to TRBJ2-7; 12 nucleotides align to TRBD1. CDR3 length: 15 amino acids. Trimming cost V 0 bases and J 5 bases; bases outside gene matches: 2. Germline assignment: CDR1 MNHEY and CDR2 SMNVEV (reference sequence). The CDR3 sequence: CASSLSGTGGNEQYF. DNA for the CDR3: TGTGCCAGCAGTTTATCCGGGACAGGGGGCAACGAGCAGTACTTC.

The gene calls are TRBV6-5 and TRBJ1-1; 8 bases are shared with TRBD1. V lost 6 bases and J lost 3; bases outside the gene matches: 6. Germline V CDR1 and CDR2: MNHEY, SVGAGI. CDR3 length: 14 amino acids. The CDR3 DNA sequence: TGTGCCAGCAGGGGCACAGGGGGGTACACTGAAGCTTTCTTT. Encoded protein: CASRGTGGYTEAFF.

The chain links TRBV5-1 to TRBJ2-5; 12 positions agree with TRBD2. CDR1 is SGHRS, CDR2 YFSETQ, per germline. J lost 5 bases, V lost 4 bases, and 6 bases had no gene match. CDR3 length equals 15 residues. The CDR3 reads CASSLGTSGLETQYF. CDR3 DNA: TGCGCCAGCAGCCTAGGGACTAGCGGGCTGGAGACCCAGTACTTC.

This rearrangement joins TRBV5-1 to TRBJ1-3; the D gene is possibly TRBD1 (5 bases). The germline V gene has CDR1 SGHRS and CDR2 YFSETQ. V shed 4 bases and J shed 4 bases, with 15 bases lying between them. The CDR3 length is 15 residues. CDR3 residues: CASSRGTAAGNTIYF. In DNA form, the CDR3 reads TGCGCCAGCAGCCGAGGGACGGCGGCCGGAAACACCATATATTTT. Filled out from reference TRBV5-1 and TRBJ1-3, the complete variable domain reads KAGVTQTPRYLIKTRGQQVTLSCSPISGHRSVSWYQQTPGQGLQFLFEYFSETQRNKGNFPGRFSGRQFSNSRSEMNVSTLELGDSALYLCASSRGTAAGNTIYFGEGSWLTVV.

V is TRBV18 and J is TRBJ2-3, with D tentatively TRBD1 or TRBD2 (5 bases each). The length of the CDR3 is 13 residues. Deletions cut 2 bases from V and 11 bases from J, with 14 bases between. From germline, CDR1 is KGHSH and CDR2 LQKENI. CDR3 loop: CASSPKQGGGQYF. The CDR3 DNA is TGTGCCAGCTCACCAAAACAAGGTGGGGGGCAGTATTTT.

This rearrangement joins TRBV3-1 (or the pseudogene TRBV3-2) to TRBJ1-5; unclear D gene. The CDR3 contains 15 residues. Trimming took off 0 bases at V and 4 bases at J, with 10 bases between the two ends. Germline values: CDR1 LGHDT, CDR2 YNNKEL (reference sequence). For the CDR3, the DNA is TGTGCCAGCAGCCAAGATCGGGCAGCTAATCAGCCCCAGCATTTT. It yields the protein CASSQDRAANQPQHF.

The chain employs TRBV13 and TRBJ1-6; 9 bases align to TRBD1. The V gene's germline CDR1 is PRHDT and CDR2 FYEKMQ (reference sequence). The length of the CDR3 is 14 residues. V trimming: 5 bases; J trimming: 7 bases; junction bases outside the gene matches: 3. The CDR3 DNA is TGTGCCAGCAGCCCCGACAGGGGGAATTCACCCCTCCACTTT. Residues: CASSPDRGNSPLHF.

J is TRBJ1-2 and V is TRBV7-9, with D hard to call. CDR3 length equals 13 residues. Trimming stripped 3 bases from V and 7 bases from J, with 12 bases between. From germline, CDR1 is SEHNR and CDR2 FQNEAQ (reference sequence). CDR3: CASSFPPASGYTF. Written as DNA, the CDR3 is TGTGCCAGCAGCTTCCCTCCAGCCTCTGGCTACACCTTC.

V gene TRBV7-2 combines with J gene TRBJ1-6; D is possibly TRBD1 (6 bases). V lost 4 bases and J lost 8, with 12 bases in between. The CDR3 sequence is 14 residues long. Looked up from germline, CDR1 is SGHTA and CDR2 is FQGNSA. The CDR3 DNA reads as TGTGCCAGCAGCTCGCACTACAGGGATTCACCCCTCCACTTT. This gives the protein CASSSHYRDSPLHF.

The chain carries TRBV7-9 and TRBJ2-2; D gene uncertain. Deletions cut 0 bases from V and 1 base from J, with 6 bases between. CDR3 length: 15 residues. Germline V gene sequence: CDR1 SEHNR, CDR2 FQNEAQ (reference sequence). CDR3: CASSLALRNTGELFF. CDR3 in DNA: TGTGCCAGCAGCTTAGCGCTAAGGAACACCGGGGAGCTGTTTTTT.

The chain uses TRBV12-3 or TRBV12-4 and TRBJ2-3; D is uncertain. The CDR3 loop spans 11 amino acids. V lost 3 bases to trimming and J lost 5 bases, with 3 bases between them. The CDR3 bases are TGTGCCAGCAGTTTTCTAGATACGCAGTATTTT. This translates into CASSFLDTQYF.

The chain is built from TRBV9 and TRBJ2-7; D call uncertain. Trimming took off 0 bases at V and 6 bases at J, with 10 bases between the two ends. The CDR3 totals 13 residues. CDR1 SGDLS and CDR2 YYNGEE come from the germline V gene. CDR3 in amino acids: CASSVDGTREQYF. The DNA of the CDR3 is TGTGCCAGCAGCGTAGACGGCACCCGCGAGCAGTACTTC.

The rearrangement joins TRBV5-5 to TRBJ1-5; the D gene is possibly TRBD1 (6 bases). The V end was cut by 7 bases, the J end by 1 base, with 15 bases between. Germline CDR1 SGHKS, CDR2 YYEKEE (reference sequence). This CDR3 has 15 amino acids. The CDR3 nucleotides read TGTGCCAGCGGGAGGGGGGGGCAGAGCAATCAGCCCCAGCATTTT. As protein: CASGRGGQSNQPQHF.

The chain has TRBV3-1 (or the pseudogene TRBV3-2) and TRBJ1-2; a weak D match, TRBD1 (5 bases). Germline V gives CDR1 LGHDT, CDR2 YNNKEL (reference sequence). The CDR3 runs to 13 residues. V gave up 8 bases and J gave up 6 bases, with 16 bases separating them. CDR3 nucleotides: TGTGCCAGCTCAAAGGGGCTGCCCGATGGCTACACCTTC. Its translation: CASSKGLPDGYTF.

V usage is TRBV30 and J usage is TRBJ1-5, with no clear D. Germline V gives CDR1 GTSNPN, CDR2 SVGIG (reference sequence). The CDR3 sequence is 13 residues long. Trimming removed 2 bases from V and 2 bases from J, with 7 bases in between. In nucleotides, the CDR3 is TGTGCCTGGAGTCTAACAGGCAATCAGCCCCAGCATTTT. Amino acids: CAWSLTGNQPQHF.

This clone appeared a single time. CDR3: CASSIDRQGVYYTGELFF. In DNA form, the CDR3 reads TGTGCCAGTAGTATAGATCGACAGGGGGTGTACTACACCGGGGAGCTGTTTTTT. This chain uses TRBV19 with TRBJ2-2; 9 bases fit TRBD1. The junction had 8 bases not matched to a gene; V was cut back by 0 bases and J by 3 bases. Germline V gene lookup returns CDR1 LNHDA and CDR2 SQIVND (reference sequence). This CDR3 is 18 amino acids long.

The chain has TRBV6-1 and TRBJ1-2; perhaps TRBD1 as D (6 bases). Trimming shortened V by 0 bases and J by 3 bases, and 11 bases separated the two germline ends. The CDR3 has 15 residues. Germline V gene sequence: CDR1 MNHNS, CDR2 SASEGT. CDR3 coding DNA: TGTGCCAGCAGTGAAGCCCTGGGGGCGGACTATGGCTACACCTTC. Translated, it gives CASSEALGADYGYTF.

This clone was picked up a small number of times. The V gene is TRBV6-1, the J gene TRBJ2-7; 8 bases line up with TRBD1. This CDR3 has 15 amino acids. V was clipped by 3 bases and J by 2 bases; unmatched bases: 6. CDR1 and CDR2 (germline): MNHNS, SASEGT. CDR3 coding DNA: TGTGCCAGCAGTGAGTCAGGACAGGGAGCCTACGAGCAGTACTTC. Translating it yields CASSESGQGAYEQYF.

V usage is TRBV7-9 and J usage is TRBJ1-2; D not certain. Trimming took 1 base from V and 3 from J, leaving 6 bases between them. The CDR3 covers 13 residues. Germline V gives CDR1 SEHNR, CDR2 FQNEAQ (reference sequence). The CDR3 DNA reads TGTGCCAGCAGCTTAGACGCTTACTATGGCTACACCTTC. Protein sequence: CASSLDAYYGYTF.